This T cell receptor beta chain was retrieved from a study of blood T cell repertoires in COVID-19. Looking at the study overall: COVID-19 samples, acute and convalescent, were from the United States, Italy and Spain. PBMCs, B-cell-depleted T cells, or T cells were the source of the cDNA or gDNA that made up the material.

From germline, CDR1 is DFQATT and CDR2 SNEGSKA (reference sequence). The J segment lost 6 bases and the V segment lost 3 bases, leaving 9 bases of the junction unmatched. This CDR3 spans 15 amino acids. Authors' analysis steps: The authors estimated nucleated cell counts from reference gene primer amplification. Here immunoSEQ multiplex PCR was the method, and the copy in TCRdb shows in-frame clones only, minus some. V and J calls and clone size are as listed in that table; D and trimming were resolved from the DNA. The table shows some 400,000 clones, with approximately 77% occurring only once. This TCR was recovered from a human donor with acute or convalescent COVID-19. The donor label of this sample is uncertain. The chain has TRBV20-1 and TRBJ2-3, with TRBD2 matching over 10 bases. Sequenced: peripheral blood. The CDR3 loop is CSASGAGGDFDTQYF. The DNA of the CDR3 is TGCAGTGCTAGTGGAGCGGGGGGGGATTTCGATACGCAGTATTTT.